This TCR beta chain was recovered during a study of T cell responses to AZD1222 COVID-19 vaccine. Study-wide points: Donors were chiefly white British, with a greater number of females, and clonal diversity was perhaps underestimated. The study sampled repertoires only after the peak T cell response.

CDR1 and CDR2 from the germline V gene are SNHLY and FYNNEI. The trim removed 4 bases at V and 7 bases at J, leaving 7 bases unmatched. The CDR3 runs to 15 residues. To note about this clone: What it recognizes is unknown.

Generated by immunoSEQ multiplex PCR, the TCRdb table keeps only in-frame clones and is missing some. The sample records approximately 89,000 clones, under 95% being singletons. This TCR was sampled from an adult in good health. Specimen: peripheral blood, collected on day 0 of AZD1222 vaccination. V is TRBV2 and J is TRBJ1-2, with 12 bases identical to TRBD1. Here the CDR3 DNA reads TGTGCCAGCAGTGCTCAGGGGACAGGGGGCTTTGGCTACACCTTC. It codes for CASSAQGTGGFGYTF.